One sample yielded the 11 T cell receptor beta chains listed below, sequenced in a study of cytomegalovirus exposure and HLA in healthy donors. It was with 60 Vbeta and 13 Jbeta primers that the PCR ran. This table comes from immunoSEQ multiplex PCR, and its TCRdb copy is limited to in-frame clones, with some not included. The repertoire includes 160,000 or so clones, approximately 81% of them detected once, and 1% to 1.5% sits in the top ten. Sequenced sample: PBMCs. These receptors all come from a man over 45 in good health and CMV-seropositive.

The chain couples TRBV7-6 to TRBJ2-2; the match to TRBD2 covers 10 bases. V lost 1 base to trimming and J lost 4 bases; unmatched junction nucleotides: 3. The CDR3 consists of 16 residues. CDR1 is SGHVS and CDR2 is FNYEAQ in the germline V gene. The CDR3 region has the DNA TGTGCCAGCAGCTTAGTCAGGACTAGCGGCACCGGGGAGCTGTTTTTT. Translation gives CASSLVRTSGTGELFF. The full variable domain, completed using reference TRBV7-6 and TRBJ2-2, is GAGVSQSPRYKVTKRGQDVALRCDPISGHVSLYWYRQALGQGPEFLTYFNYEAQQDKSGLPNDRFSAERPEGSISTLTIQRTEQRDSAMYRCASSLVRTSGTGELFFGEGSRLTVL.

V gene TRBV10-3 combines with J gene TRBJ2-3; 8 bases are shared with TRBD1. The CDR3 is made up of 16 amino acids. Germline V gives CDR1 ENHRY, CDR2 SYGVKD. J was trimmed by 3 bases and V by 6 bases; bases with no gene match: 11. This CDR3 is CAIRRQTGDLTDTQYF. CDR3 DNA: TGTGCCATCAGGAGGCAGACAGGGGATCTAACAGATACGCAGTATTTT.

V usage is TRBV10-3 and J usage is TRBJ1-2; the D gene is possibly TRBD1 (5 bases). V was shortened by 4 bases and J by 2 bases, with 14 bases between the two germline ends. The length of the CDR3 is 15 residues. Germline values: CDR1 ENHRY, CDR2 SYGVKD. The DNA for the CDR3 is TGTGCCATCAGTGCCCCCGGGGGGGGAAACTATGGCTACACCTTC. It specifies CAISAPGGGNYGYTF.

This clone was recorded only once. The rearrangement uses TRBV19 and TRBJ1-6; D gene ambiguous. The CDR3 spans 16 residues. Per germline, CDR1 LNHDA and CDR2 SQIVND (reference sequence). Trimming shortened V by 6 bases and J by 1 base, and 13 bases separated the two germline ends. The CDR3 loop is CASSRLYQSYNSPLHF. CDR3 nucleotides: TGTGCCAGTAGCCGCCTCTACCAATCCTATAATTCACCCCTCCACTTT. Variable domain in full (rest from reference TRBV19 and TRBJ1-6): DGGITQSPKYLFRKEGQNVTLSCEQNLNHDAMYWYRQDPGQGLRLIYYSQIVNDFQKGDIAEGYSVSREKKESFPLTVTSAQKNPTAFYLCASSRLYQSYNSPLHFGNGTRLTVT.

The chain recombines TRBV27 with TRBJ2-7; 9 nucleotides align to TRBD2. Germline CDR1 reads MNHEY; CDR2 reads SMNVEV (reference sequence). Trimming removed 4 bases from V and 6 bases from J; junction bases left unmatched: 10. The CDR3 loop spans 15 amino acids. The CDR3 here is CASSSAGGKEVEQYF. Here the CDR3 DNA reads TGTGCCAGCAGTTCAGCGGGAGGTAAGGAGGTCGAGCAGTACTTC.

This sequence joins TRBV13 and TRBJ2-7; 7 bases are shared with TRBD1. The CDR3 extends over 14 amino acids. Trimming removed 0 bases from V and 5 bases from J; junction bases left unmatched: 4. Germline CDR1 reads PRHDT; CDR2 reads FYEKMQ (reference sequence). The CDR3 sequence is CASSLGTGINEQYF. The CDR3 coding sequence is TGTGCCAGCAGCTTAGGGACAGGGATTAACGAGCAGTACTTC.

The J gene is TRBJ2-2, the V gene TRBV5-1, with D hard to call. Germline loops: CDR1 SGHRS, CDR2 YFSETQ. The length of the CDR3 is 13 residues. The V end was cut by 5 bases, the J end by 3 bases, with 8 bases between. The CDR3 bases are TGCGCCAGCAGGACGACTCACACCGGGGAGCTGTTTTTT. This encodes CASRTTHTGELFF.

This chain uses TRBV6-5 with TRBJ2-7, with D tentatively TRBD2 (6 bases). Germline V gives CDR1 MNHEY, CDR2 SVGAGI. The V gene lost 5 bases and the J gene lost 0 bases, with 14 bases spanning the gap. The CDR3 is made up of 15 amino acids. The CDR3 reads CASSRDFPISYEQYF. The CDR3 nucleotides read TGTGCCAGCAGTCGGGACTTTCCAATCTCCTACGAGCAGTACTTC.

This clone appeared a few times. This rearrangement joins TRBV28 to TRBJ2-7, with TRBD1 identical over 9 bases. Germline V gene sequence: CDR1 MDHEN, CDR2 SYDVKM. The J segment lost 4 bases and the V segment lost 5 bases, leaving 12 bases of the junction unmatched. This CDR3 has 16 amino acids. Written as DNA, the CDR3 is TGTGCCAGCAGTCCACCTACGGGACAGGGCCTATACGAGCAGTACTTC. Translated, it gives CASSPPTGQGLYEQYF.

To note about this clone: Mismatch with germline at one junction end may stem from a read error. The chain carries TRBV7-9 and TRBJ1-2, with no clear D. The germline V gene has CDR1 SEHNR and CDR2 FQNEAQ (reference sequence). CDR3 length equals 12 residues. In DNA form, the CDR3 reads TGTTCCAGCAGCCCTACGAGCTATGGCTACACCTTC. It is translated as CSSSPTSYGYTF.

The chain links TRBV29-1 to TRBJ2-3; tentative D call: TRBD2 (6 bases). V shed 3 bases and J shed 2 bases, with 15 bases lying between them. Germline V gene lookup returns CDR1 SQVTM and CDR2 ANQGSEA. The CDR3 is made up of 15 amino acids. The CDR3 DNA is TGCAGCGTTGATCGTGCGCGGGGCAACACAGATACGCAGTATTTT. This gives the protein CSVDRARGNTDTQYF.